The 27 T cell receptor beta chains presented below share a single source sample, sequenced in a study of beta chain features in type 1 diabetes. Expressed TCRB transcripts were sequenced because the isolated RNA had all been reverse transcribed beforehand. Sequencing used immunoSEQ multiplex PCR; TCRdb keeps in-frame clones, though not all of them. The sample yields 400,000 to 550,000 clones, 9.5% to 12% seen once. What was sequenced was naive CD4+ T cells from blood. Source of these receptors: a woman under 30 in good health.

This clone was counted between two and nine times. The same CDR3 is also encoded by other DNA sequences in this sample. The rearrangement uses TRBV18 and TRBJ2-5, with 12 bases that match TRBD1. J lost 3 bases, V lost 6 bases, and 5 bases had no gene match. The CDR3 loop spans 15 amino acids. Germline V lookup: CDR1 KGHSH, CDR2 LQKENI. The CDR3 sequence is CASSPGTGGEETQYF. The CDR3 bases are TGTGCCAGCTCGCCTGGGACAGGGGGCGAAGAGACCCAGTACTTC.

This clone was found a few times. The V gene is TRBV4-3, the J gene TRBJ2-3; no clear D. Trimming stripped 4 bases from V and 0 bases from J, with 14 bases between. This CDR3 spans 16 amino acids. Germline V lookup: CDR1 LGHNA, CDR2 YSLEER. CDR3 in amino acids: CASSRTLIASTDTQYF. The CDR3 DNA follows: TGCGCCAGCAGCCGGACCTTGATAGCTAGCACAGATACGCAGTATTTT.

This clone was detected a few times. This chain links TRBV4-3 with TRBJ1-5; D call uncertain. V gave up 4 bases and J gave up 0 bases, with 10 bases separating them. Germline V CDR1 and CDR2: LGHNA, YSLEER. The CDR3 is 15 residues long. The CDR3 DNA reads TGCGCCAGCAGCCTGAGTCCTTATAGCAATCAGCCCCAGCATTTT. It specifies CASSLSPYSNQPQHF.

This clone was observed a handful of times. The rearrangement uses TRBV4-3 and TRBJ1-1; possible D gene TRBD1, 5 bases. Germline V gene lookup returns CDR1 LGHNA and CDR2 YSLEER. Trimming cost V 6 bases and J 2 bases, with 10 bases left between them. The CDR3 totals 13 residues. The CDR3 DNA follows: TGCGCCAGCAGTCTTGACAGAAACACTGAAGCTTTCTTT. Amino acids: CASSLDRNTEAFF.

The rearrangement joins TRBV28 to TRBJ2-3; 12 bases align to TRBD2. The CDR3 is 14 amino acids. The germline CDR1 and CDR2 sequences are MDHEN and SYDVKM. V trimming: 11 bases; J trimming: 3 bases; junction bases outside the gene matches: 6. As DNA, the CDR3 is TGTGCCGGATCTAGCGGGGGGGAAACAGATACGCAGTATTTT. Protein sequence: CAGSSGGETDTQYF. Drawing the rest from reference TRBV28 and TRBJ2-3, the complete variable domain is DVKVTQSSRYLVKRTGEKVFLECVQDMDHENMFWYRQDPGLGLRLIYFSYDVKMKEKGDIPEGYSVSREKKERFSLILESASTNQTSMYLCAGSSGGETDTQYFGPGTRLTVL.

This clone was seen a handful of times. The V call is TRBV7-9, the J call TRBJ2-5; 8 bases fit TRBD2. Per the germline V gene, CDR1 is SEHNR and CDR2 is FQNEAQ (reference sequence). V lost 3 bases, J lost 5 bases, and 8 bases stayed unmatched. This CDR3 comprises 15 residues. This chain's CDR3 is CASSFATGGRETQYF. Written as DNA, the CDR3 is TGTGCCAGCAGCTTCGCAACGGGAGGGCGGGAGACCCAGTACTTC.

This clone was observed a few times. The genes are TRBV6-6 and TRBJ2-3; TRBD1 matches 8 bases. CDR1 is MNHNY and CDR2 is SVGAGI in the germline V gene (reference sequence). The CDR3 totals 14 residues. Trimming took 6 bases from V and 1 from J; bases not matched to a gene: 3. The DNA for the CDR3 is TGTGCCAGCAGATCGGACAGGGGCACAGATACGCAGTATTTT. Amino acid sequence: CASRSDRGTDTQYF.

This clone was recorded a few times. The V gene is TRBV15, the J gene TRBJ2-7; D gene unclear. V lost 0 bases and J lost 0, with 12 bases in between. There are 16 residues in the CDR3. CDR1 is LNHNV, CDR2 YYDKDF, per germline (reference sequence). CDR3 in amino acids: CATSRDHTESSYEQYF. CDR3 DNA: TGTGCCACCAGCAGAGATCACACCGAGAGCTCCTACGAGCAGTACTTC.

This clone was picked up a small number of times. CDR3 loop: CASSRQGGADTQYF. DNA for the CDR3: TGTGCCAGCAGCCGACAGGGGGGGGCAGATACGCAGTATTTT. The chain links TRBV6-5 to TRBJ2-3; 9 bases map to TRBD1. Germline CDR1 MNHEY, CDR2 SVGAGI. Trimming cost V 6 bases and J 4 bases; bases outside gene matches: 5. This CDR3 spans 14 amino acids.

The chain is built from TRBV7-9 and TRBJ2-7; D might be TRBD2 (6 bases). The CDR3 has 12 amino acids. Germline V gene data show CDR1 as SEHNR and CDR2 as FQNEAQ (reference sequence). V was clipped by 5 bases and J by 3 bases, with 8 bases between them. CDR3 DNA sequence: TGTGCCAGCAGCCCGGGGGACTACGAGCAGTACTTC. Protein product: CASSPGDYEQYF.

To note about this clone: A read error is possible here, since a much larger clone lies one base away. In the same sample, other DNA sequences code for this CDR3. The chain is built from TRBV7-2 and TRBJ2-3; no clear D. V was shortened by 5 bases and J by 2 bases, with 2 bases between the two germline ends. This CDR3 spans 11 amino acids. Germline values: CDR1 SGHTA, CDR2 FQGNSA. CDR3 DNA sequence: TGTGCCAGCAGCCTCACAGATACGCAGTATTTT. This encodes CASSLTDTQYF.

This clone was seen only a few times. The chain joins TRBV7-2 to TRBJ2-1; TRBD2 matches at 7 bases. Germline CDR1 reads SGHTA; CDR2 reads FQGNSA. After removal of 6 bases from V and 6 bases from J, the junction contained 5 bases not matched to a gene. The CDR3 length is 13 residues. The DNA of the CDR3 is TGTGCCAGCAGGTCCACTAGCGTCAATGAGCAGTTCTTC. Translating gives CASRSTSVNEQFF.

This clone has more than one count but fewer than ten. This chain uses TRBV5-8 with TRBJ1-4; D is perhaps TRBD1 (6 bases). V was pared by 5 bases and J by 4 bases, with 12 bases between. The CDR3 has 14 amino acids. The germline gives CDR1 SGHTS, CDR2 YDEGEE. CDR3 residues: CASSSHRVNEKLFF. Here the CDR3 DNA reads TGTGCCAGCAGTTCTCACAGGGTTAATGAAAAACTGTTTTTT. Variable domain in full (rest from reference TRBV5-8 and TRBJ1-4): EAGVTQSPTHLIKTRGQQATLRCSPISGHTSVYWYQQALGLGLQFLLWYDEGEERNRGNFPPRFSGRQFPNYSSELNVNALELEDSALYLCASSSHRVNEKLFFGSGTQLSVL.

V gene TRBV7-2 combines with J gene TRBJ2-5; 10 bases fit TRBD2. Looked up from germline, CDR1 is SGHTA and CDR2 is FQGNSA. The CDR3 consists of 17 residues. Trimming took 1 base from V and 4 from J; bases not matched to a gene: 9. The DNA of the CDR3 is TGTGCCAGCAGCTTAGTATCGCTAGCGGGGGCCGGAGAGACCCAGTACTTC. This codes for CASSLVSLAGAGETQYF. The whole variable domain, filled in from reference TRBV7-2 and TRBJ2-5, reads GAGVSQSPSNKVTEKGKDVELRCDPISGHTALYWYRQSLGQGLEFLIYFQGNSAPDKSGLPSDRFSAERTGGSVSTLTIQRTQQEDSAVYLCASSLVSLAGAGETQYFGPGTRLLVL.

The chain links TRBV27 to TRBJ1-2; TRBD1 might be the D (5 bases). The germline V gene has CDR1 MNHEY and CDR2 SMNVEV (reference sequence). Trimming took off 5 bases at V and 5 bases at J, with 21 bases between the two ends. The CDR3 has 16 amino acids. The CDR3 region is CASSPSGGALGYGYTF. The DNA for the CDR3 is TGTGCCAGCAGTCCATCGGGAGGGGCCCTCGGTTATGGCTACACCTTC.

This clone was counted a few times. DNA of the CDR3: TGTGCCAGCAGCGGAGCCCCCGTCTACGAGCAGTACGTC. Translated: CASSGAPVYEQYV. The chain links TRBV7-3 to TRBJ2-7, with no clear D. The germline V gene encodes CDR1 SGHTA and CDR2 FQGTGA. The CDR3 sequence is 13 residues long. V lost 5 bases to trimming and J lost 3 bases, with 11 bases between them.

This clone was seen only a few times. The rearrangement uses TRBV5-1 and TRBJ1-1, with a weak D call TRBD1 (5 bases). This CDR3 is 13 amino acids long. From germline, CDR1 is SGHRS and CDR2 YFSETQ. Between the trimmed V and J ends, which lost 2 bases and 1 base, there was a span of 6 bases. CDR3 loop: CASSLQENTEAFF. CDR3 DNA sequence: TGCGCCAGCAGCTTACAGGAGAACACTGAAGCTTTCTTT.

The V and J genes are TRBV2 and TRBJ2-7; D possibly corresponds to TRBD1 (6 bases). The germline V gene encodes CDR1 SNHLY and CDR2 FYNNEI. V was pared by 7 bases and J by 3 bases, with 10 bases between. This CDR3 is 12 amino acids long. In DNA form, the CDR3 reads TGTGCCAGCAAGCCGGACAGCTACGAGCAGTACTTC. Translation: CASKPDSYEQYF.

V usage is TRBV15 and J usage is TRBJ2-1, with TRBD1 matching 7 bases. V dropped 0 bases and J dropped 4; count of bases not matched to a gene: 3. The CDR3 is 15 residues long. Looked up from germline, CDR1 is LNHNV and CDR2 is YYDKDF (reference sequence). The CDR3 region is CATSREWGQYNEQFF. The CDR3 region has the DNA TGTGCCACCAGCAGAGAATGGGGACAGTACAATGAGCAGTTCTTC.

This clone was picked up a small number of times. The same CDR3 can be traced to other DNA sequences in this sample. The V call is TRBV7-9, the J call TRBJ2-3; D not resolved. The germline V gene encodes CDR1 SEHNR and CDR2 FQNEAQ (reference sequence). Trimming stripped 8 bases from V and 5 bases from J, with 8 bases between. This CDR3 is built from 11 residues. The CDR3 sequence: CASSSLDTQYF. CDR3 nucleotides: TGTGCCAGCTCCAGTTTAGATACGCAGTATTTT. Full variable domain (outside the CDR3, taken from reference TRBV7-9 and TRBJ2-3): DTGVSQNPRHKITKRGQNVTFRCDPISEHNRLYWYRQTLGQGPEFLTYFQNEAQLEKSRLLSDRFSAERPKGSFSTLEIQRTEQGDSAMYLCASSSLDTQYFGPGTRLTVL.

The V gene is TRBV10-3, the J gene TRBJ1-1; D perhaps matches TRBD1 (5 bases). The germline V and J ends were trimmed by 0 bases and 1 base, with 12 bases remaining between them. The CDR3 runs to 16 residues. Per germline, CDR1 ENHRY and CDR2 SYGVKD. CDR3 coding DNA: TGTGCCATCAGTGAGTCATATGGGGGTCCGAACACTGAAGCTTTCTTT. Protein sequence: CAISESYGGPNTEAFF.

The CDR3 bases are TGCGCCAGCAGCCAAGCTCATAAGGCCCCCTACAATGAGCAGTTCTTC. The encoded protein is CASSQAHKAPYNEQFF. The V and J genes are TRBV4-1 and TRBJ2-1, with no clear D. Germline values: CDR1 MGHRA, CDR2 YSYEKL. The V and J ends lost 1 base and 2 bases respectively, with 12 bases between them. The CDR3 covers 16 residues.

This clone was detected only a few times. V gene TRBV2 combines with J gene TRBJ2-5; 8 bases line up with TRBD2. The CDR3 runs 14 residues. V shed 7 bases, J shed 1 base, and the junction held 5 bases outside the gene matches. Per germline, CDR1 SNHLY and CDR2 FYNNEI. The CDR3 DNA sequence: TGTGCCAGCACGGCGCGGGAGGTCCAAGAGACCCAGTACTTC. It codes for CASTAREVQETQYF.

The rearrangement uses TRBV5-4 and TRBJ2-1; D uncertain. The CDR3 runs 13 residues. Trimming stripped 4 bases from V and 4 bases from J, with 9 bases between. From germline, CDR1 is SGHNT and CDR2 YYREEE (reference sequence). CDR3 amino acids: CASSQDRYNEQFF. The CDR3, as DNA: TGTGCCAGCAGCCAGGACCGATACAATGAGCAGTTCTTC.

The V gene is TRBV9, the J gene TRBJ2-2; D perhaps matches TRBD2 (5 bases). Germline loops: CDR1 SGDLS, CDR2 YYNGEE. The CDR3 sequence is 13 residues long. V shed 4 bases and J shed 4 bases, with 8 bases lying between them. As DNA, the CDR3 is TGTGCCAGCAGCATTGGGAGCACCGGGGAGCTGTTTTTT. Protein sequence: CASSIGSTGELFF. Supplemented by reference TRBV9 and TRBJ2-2, the full variable domain reads DSGVTQTPKHLITATGQRVTLRCSPRSGDLSVYWYQQSLDQGLQFLIQYYNGEERAKGNILERFSAQQFPDLHSELNLSSLELGDSALYFCASSIGSTGELFFGEGSRLTVL.

This clone was observed a handful of times. The J gene is TRBJ2-7, the V gene TRBV7-2; D is ambiguous. Germline CDR1 reads SGHTA; CDR2 reads FQGNSA. V shed 5 bases and J shed 3 bases, with 14 bases lying between them. There are 14 residues in the CDR3. CDR3 nucleotides: TGTGCCAGCAGCCGAGCGAACAGTTTCTACGAGCAGTACGTC. Translated: CASSRANSFYEQYV.

The J gene is TRBJ2-1, the V gene TRBV30; a possible D gene is TRBD1 (6 bases). CDR1 is GTSNPN, CDR2 SVGIG, per germline (reference sequence). V lost 3 bases to trimming and J lost 8 bases, with 11 bases between them. The CDR3 covers 12 residues. In DNA form, the CDR3 reads TGTGCCTGGAGAACAACAGGGTATGAGCAGTTCTTC. Encoded protein: CAWRTTGYEQFF.